These 17 T cell receptor beta chains originate from one sample sequenced in a study of T cell responses to AZD1222 COVID-19 vaccine. The table came from immunoSEQ multiplex PCR; TCRdb's copy has only in-frame clones and leaves some out. The data contain around 88,000 clones, 80% to 90% of them seen just once; the ten biggest clones take up approximately 7%. The source was peripheral blood, collected on day 0 of AZD1222 vaccination. The receptors come from an adult in good health.

The chain has TRBV12-2 and TRBJ1-5; TRBD1 reflects the table's D call only, with no check against the DNA. TRBV12-2 is flagged as a pseudogene. The CDR3 covers 17 residues. Here the CDR3 reads CASRYIRDRGWGQPQHF. As DNA, the CDR3 is TGTGCAAGTCGCTACATCCGGGACAGGGGTTGGGGTCAGCCCCAGCATTTT.

This chain joins TRBV28 and TRBJ2-7; possibly TRBD2 for D (7 bases). CDR3 length: 14 amino acids. Trimming took 5 bases from V and 2 from J, leaving 13 bases between them. CDR1 and CDR2 (germline): MDHEN, SYDVKM. The DNA for the CDR3 is TGTGCCAGCAGTGGGGGGGGCCAAACCTACGAGCAGTACTTC. Translation: CASSGGGQTYEQYF.

The table lists this clone with a few counts. V is TRBV21-1 and J is TRBJ1-1; the table's D call TRBD1 went unverified against the DNA. TRBV21-1 is recorded as a pseudogene. The CDR3 extends over 15 amino acids. CDR3 nucleotide sequence: TGTGCCAGCAGCAAAGGTCGAGCAGGGATCACTGAAGCTTTCTTT. Residues: CASSKGRAGITEAFF.

The CDR3 sequence is CASSLELAGGGITDTQYF. The CDR3 DNA sequence: TGTGCCAGCAGCTTAGAACTAGCGGGAGGAGGGATCACAGATACGCAGTATTTT. V is TRBV7-2 and J is TRBJ2-3; 12 bases fit TRBD2. Germline V lookup: CDR1 SGHTA, CDR2 FQGNSA. This CDR3 spans 18 amino acids. V dropped 1 base and J dropped 2; count of bases not matched to a gene: 7.

The chain uses TRBV28 and TRBJ1-1, with no clear D. The V end was cut by 5 bases, the J end by 4 bases, with 17 bases between. Per the germline V gene, CDR1 is MDHEN and CDR2 is SYDVKM. The CDR3 has 15 residues. In nucleotides, the CDR3 is TGTGCCAGCAGTCCAGCGACTCCGAGGAGCACTGAAGCTTTCTTT. Translation gives CASSPATPRSTEAFF.

V usage is TRBV10-3 and J usage is TRBJ1-4; D might be TRBD1 (6 bases). V dropped 3 bases and J dropped 6 bases, with 8 bases sitting between them. This CDR3 region has 13 residues. The germline gives CDR1 ENHRY, CDR2 SYGVKD. CDR3 nucleotide sequence: TGTGCCATCAGTGATTCAGGGGATGAAAAACTGTTTTTT. Encoded protein: CAISDSGDEKLFF.

This rearrangement joins TRBV5-1 to TRBJ2-6; a weak D match, TRBD1 (6 bases). The germline V gene encodes CDR1 SGHRS and CDR2 YFSETQ. V was pared by 0 bases and J by 3 bases, with 10 bases between. The CDR3 is 16 amino acids. The CDR3 DNA follows: TGCGCCAGCAGCTTGGAGGGGGTAGGTGGGGCCAACGTCCTGACTTTC. Amino acid sequence: CASSLEGVGGANVLTF.

This sequence joins TRBV3-1 (or the pseudogene TRBV3-2) and TRBJ2-5; 10 nucleotides align to TRBD1. The CDR3 has 14 amino acids. V lost 6 bases and J lost 4; bases outside the gene matches: 5. CDR1 is LGHDT and CDR2 is YNNKEL in the germline V gene (reference sequence). CDR3 sequence (DNA): TGTGCCAGCAGTCGACAGGGGGCGTCAGAGACCCAGTACTTC. The encoded protein is CASSRQGASETQYF.

This clone is a singleton in its sample. The chain combines TRBV10-2 with TRBJ2-2, with D unclear. The CDR3 loop spans 14 amino acids. The V end was cut by 6 bases, the J end by 2 bases, with 10 bases between. Germline loops: CDR1 WSHSY, CDR2 SAAADI. CDR3 nucleotides: TGCGCCAGCAGGACAACCGTAAACACCGGGGAGCTGTTTTTT. This encodes CASRTTVNTGELFF.

The chain couples TRBV19 to TRBJ1-4, with 8 bases identical to TRBD1. V shed 3 bases and J 3 bases; nucleotides not matched to a gene: 6. The germline gives CDR1 LNHDA, CDR2 SQIVND (reference sequence). The CDR3 is 16 amino acids. The CDR3 reads CASSMLPGQANEKLFF. In DNA form, the CDR3 reads TGTGCCAGTAGTATGCTACCGGGACAGGCTAATGAAAAACTGTTTTTT.

The CDR3 DNA sequence: TGTGCCAGCAGCGTAGTCCCCAGGGAATGGACTGAAGCTTTCTTT. It is translated as CASSVVPREWTEAFF. The rearrangement links TRBV9 to TRBJ1-1; a weak D match, TRBD1 (5 bases). Germline values: CDR1 SGDLS, CDR2 YYNGEE. This CDR3 has 15 amino acids. V lost 0 bases, J lost 5 bases, and 14 bases lay in between.

The chain employs TRBV7-2 and TRBJ1-1; TRBD1 aligns across 9 bases. CDR1 SGHTA and CDR2 FQGNSA come from the germline V gene. The CDR3 is 15 amino acids. V gave up 0 bases and J gave up 7 bases; unmatched junction bases: 6. Written as DNA, the CDR3 is TGTGCCAGCAGCTTAGCATATGGGGGACAGGGTGAAGCTTTCTTT. Its protein is CASSLAYGGQGEAFF.

The chain recombines TRBV7-2 with TRBJ1-5, with no clear D. The V end lost 5 bases, the J end lost 1 base, and 9 bases lay between the germline ends. The CDR3 loop spans 14 amino acids. CDR1 is SGHTA, CDR2 FQGNSA, per germline. The CDR3 spells CASSIDGSNQPQHF. In DNA form, the CDR3 reads TGTGCCAGCAGCATAGATGGGAGCAATCAGCCCCAGCATTTT.

V usage is TRBV2 and J usage is TRBJ1-5, with a possible D match to TRBD1 (5 bases). Germline CDR1 SNHLY, CDR2 FYNNEI. CDR3 size: 15 residues. V was shortened by 6 bases and J by 2 bases, with 14 bases between the two germline ends. CDR3 nucleotide sequence: TGTGCCAGCAGGGCCCTTGGGGGTGGCAATCAGCCCCAGCATTTT. It is translated as CASRALGGGNQPQHF.

This clone was observed a handful of times. V gene TRBV9 combines with J gene TRBJ2-7; no firm D call. V lost 0 bases and J 6 bases, leaving 10 bases between the germline ends. CDR1 SGDLS and CDR2 YYNGEE come from the germline V gene. The CDR3 consists of 13 residues. The CDR3 DNA is TGTGCCAGCAGCGTAGTATGGGGTTCCGAGCAGTACTTC. This encodes CASSVVWGSEQYF.

CDR3 sequence reads: CASSLGDSFNEKLFF. The CDR3 nucleotides are TGCGCCAGCAGCTTGGGGGACAGCTTTAATGAAAAACTGTTTTTT. The J gene is TRBJ1-4, the V gene TRBV5-1; 7 bases line up with TRBD1. CDR3 length equals 15 residues. Germline V lookup: CDR1 SGHRS, CDR2 YFSETQ. J gave up 4 bases and V 0 bases, and 3 bases lay outside the gene matches.

This chain connects TRBV24-1 to TRBJ2-5; D unclear. CDR1 and CDR2 (germline): KGHDR, SFDVKD. The CDR3 sequence is 15 residues long. V shed 7 bases and J shed 2 bases, with 16 bases lying between them. The CDR3: CATRAPPSVQETQYF. CDR3 DNA: TGTGCCACCAGAGCCCCTCCAAGTGTTCAAGAGACCCAGTACTTC.